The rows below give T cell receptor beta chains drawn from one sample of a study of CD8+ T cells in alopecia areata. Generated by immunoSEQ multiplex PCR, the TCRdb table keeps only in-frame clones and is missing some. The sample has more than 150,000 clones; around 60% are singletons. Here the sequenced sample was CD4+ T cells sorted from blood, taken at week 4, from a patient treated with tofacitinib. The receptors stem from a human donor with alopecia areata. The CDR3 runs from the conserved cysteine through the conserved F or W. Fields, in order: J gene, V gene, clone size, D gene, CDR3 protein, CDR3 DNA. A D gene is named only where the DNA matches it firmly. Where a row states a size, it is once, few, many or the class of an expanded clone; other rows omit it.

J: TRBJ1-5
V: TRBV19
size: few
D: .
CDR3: CASVEGNQPQHF
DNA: TGTGCCAGTGTGGAGGGCAATCAGCCCCAGCATTTT

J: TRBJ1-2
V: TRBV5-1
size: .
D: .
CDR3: CASSLVGPNYGYTF
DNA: TGCGCCAGCAGCTTGGTCGGTCCTAACTATGGCTACACCTTC

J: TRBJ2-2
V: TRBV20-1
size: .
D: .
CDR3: CSARVTGELFF
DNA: TGCAGTGCTAGAGTGACCGGGGAGCTGTTTTTT

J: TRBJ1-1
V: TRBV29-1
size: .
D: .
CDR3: CSVASGRNTEAFF
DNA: TGCAGCGTTGCCTCCGGGAGAAACACTGAAGCTTTCTTT

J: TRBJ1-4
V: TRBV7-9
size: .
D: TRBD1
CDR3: CASELGQGNEKLFF
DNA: TGTGCCAGCGAACTGGGACAGGGGAATGAAAAACTGTTTTTT

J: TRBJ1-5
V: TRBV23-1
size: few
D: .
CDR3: CASSQSGRQGFNQPQHF
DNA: TGCGCCAGCAGTCAATCGGGACGGCAGGGCTTCAATCAGCCCCAGCATTTT

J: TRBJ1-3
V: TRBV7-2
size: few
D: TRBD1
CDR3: CASSQHRGLYGNTIYF
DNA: TGTGCCAGCAGCCAGCACAGGGGGTTGTATGGAAACACCATATATTTT

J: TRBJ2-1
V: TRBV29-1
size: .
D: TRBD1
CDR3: CSVGQDHYNEQFF
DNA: TGCAGCGTGGGACAGGATCACTACAATGAGCAGTTCTTC

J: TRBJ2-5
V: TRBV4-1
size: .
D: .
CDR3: CASSHSGPKETQYF
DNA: TGCGCCAGCAGCCATTCGGGACCCAAAGAGACCCAGTACTTC

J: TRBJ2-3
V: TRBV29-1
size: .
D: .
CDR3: CSVVEGTPASTDTQYF
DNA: TGCAGCGTTGTAGAGGGCACCCCTGCAAGCACAGATACGCAGTATTTT

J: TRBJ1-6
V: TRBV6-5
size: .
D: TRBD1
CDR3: CASSPEQGTNSPLHF
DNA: TGTGCCAGCAGTCCCGAACAGGGGACCAATTCACCCCTCCACTTT

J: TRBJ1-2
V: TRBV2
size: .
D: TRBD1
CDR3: CASTLQGANYGYTF
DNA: TGTGCCAGCACCCTACAGGGGGCAAACTATGGCTACACCTTC

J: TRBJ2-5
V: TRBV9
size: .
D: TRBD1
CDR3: CASSVEGQVRETQYF
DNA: TGTGCCAGCAGCGTAGAAGGACAGGTCCGAGAGACCCAGTACTTC

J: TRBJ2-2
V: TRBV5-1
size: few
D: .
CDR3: CASYYSVGTNTGELFF
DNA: TGCGCCAGCTATTACAGTGTGGGCACGAACACCGGGGAGCTGTTTTTT

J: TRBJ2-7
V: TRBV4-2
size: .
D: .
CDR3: CASSHGGLRDEQYF
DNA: TGTGCCAGCAGCCATGGGGGACTCCGGGACGAGCAGTACTTC

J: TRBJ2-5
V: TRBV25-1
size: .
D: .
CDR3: CASSEGGWETQYF
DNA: TGTGCCAGCAGTGAGGGGGGTTGGGAGACCCAGTACTTC

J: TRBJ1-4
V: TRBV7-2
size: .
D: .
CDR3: CASSLTAATNEKLFF
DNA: TGTGCCAGCAGCTTAACGGCAGCAACTAATGAAAAACTGTTTTTT

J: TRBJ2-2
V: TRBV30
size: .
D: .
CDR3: CAWSIPNTGELFF
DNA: TGTGCCTGGTCGATACCGAACACCGGGGAGCTGTTTTTT

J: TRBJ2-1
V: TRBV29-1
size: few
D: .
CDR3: CSVDRYNEQFF
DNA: TGCAGCGTTGACAGGTACAATGAGCAGTTCTTC

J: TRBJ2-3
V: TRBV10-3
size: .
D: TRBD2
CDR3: CATSGGADTQYF
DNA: TGTGCCACTAGCGGGGGAGCAGATACGCAGTATTTT

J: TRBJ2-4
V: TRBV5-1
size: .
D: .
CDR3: CASRSDYRENIQYF
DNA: TGCGCCAGCAGATCCGATTACAGGGAAAACATTCAGTACTTC

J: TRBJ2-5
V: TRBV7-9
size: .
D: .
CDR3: CASSYGETQYF
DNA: TGTGCCAGCAGCTACGGGGAGACCCAGTACTTC

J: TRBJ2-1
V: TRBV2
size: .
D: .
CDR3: CASRSGSYNEQFF
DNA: TGTGCCAGCAGAAGCGGGTCCTACAATGAGCAGTTCTTC

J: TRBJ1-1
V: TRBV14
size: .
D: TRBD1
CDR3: CASSQQFGTGATEAFF
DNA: TGTGCCAGCAGCCAGCAGTTCGGGACAGGGGCCACTGAAGCTTTCTTT

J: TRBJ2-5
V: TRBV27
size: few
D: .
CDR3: CASSPRSAGARETQYF
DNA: TGTGCCAGCAGCCCCCGGTCGGCGGGGGCCCGGGAGACCCAGTACTTC

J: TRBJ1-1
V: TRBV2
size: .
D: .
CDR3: CASEEGVNEAFF
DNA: TGTGCCAGCGAAGAAGGCGTAAATGAAGCTTTCTTT

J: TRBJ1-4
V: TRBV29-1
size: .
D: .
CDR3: CSVEDIAGEKLFF
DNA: TGCAGCGTTGAAGACATCGCGGGAGAAAAACTGTTTTTT

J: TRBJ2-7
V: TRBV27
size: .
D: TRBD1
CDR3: CASSLRQGHYEQYF
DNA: TGTGCCAGCAGTTTAAGACAGGGTCATTACGAGCAGTACTTC

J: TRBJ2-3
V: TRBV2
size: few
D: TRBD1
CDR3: CASSSHGQVTDTQYF
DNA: TGTGCCAGCAGTTCTCACGGACAGGTCACAGATACGCAGTATTTT

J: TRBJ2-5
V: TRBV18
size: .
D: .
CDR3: CASSPREETQYF
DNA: TGTGCCAGCTCACCCAGGGAGGAGACCCAGTACTTC